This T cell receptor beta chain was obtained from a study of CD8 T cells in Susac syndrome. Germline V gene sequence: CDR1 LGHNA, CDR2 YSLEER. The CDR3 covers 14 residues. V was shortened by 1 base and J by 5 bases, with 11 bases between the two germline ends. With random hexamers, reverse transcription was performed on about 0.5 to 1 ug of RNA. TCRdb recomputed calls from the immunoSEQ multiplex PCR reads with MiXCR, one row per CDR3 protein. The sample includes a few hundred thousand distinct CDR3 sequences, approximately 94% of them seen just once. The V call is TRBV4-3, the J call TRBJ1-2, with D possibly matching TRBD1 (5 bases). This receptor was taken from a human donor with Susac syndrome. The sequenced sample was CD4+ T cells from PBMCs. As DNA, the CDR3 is TGCGCCAGCAGCCAAGTTGCGGGGCCTTATGGCTACACCTTC. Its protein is CASSQVAGPYGYTF.